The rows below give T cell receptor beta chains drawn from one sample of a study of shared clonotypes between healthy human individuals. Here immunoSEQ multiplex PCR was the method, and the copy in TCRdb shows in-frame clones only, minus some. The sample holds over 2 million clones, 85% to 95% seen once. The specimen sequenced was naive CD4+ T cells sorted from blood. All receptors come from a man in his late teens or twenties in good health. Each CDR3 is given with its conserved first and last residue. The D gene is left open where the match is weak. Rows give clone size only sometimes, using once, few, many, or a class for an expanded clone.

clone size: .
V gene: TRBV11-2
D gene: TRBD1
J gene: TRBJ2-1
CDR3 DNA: TGTGCCAGCAGCTTAACAGGGGGCAAGTCCTACAATGAGCAGTTCTTC
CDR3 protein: CASSLTGGKSYNEQFF

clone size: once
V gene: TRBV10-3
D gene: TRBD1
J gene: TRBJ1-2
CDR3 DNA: TGTGCCATCACGAGGACAGGGGACCCTAACTATGGCTACACCTTC
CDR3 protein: CAITRTGDPNYGYTF

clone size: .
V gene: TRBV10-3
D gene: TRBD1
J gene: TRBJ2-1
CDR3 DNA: TGTGCCACCGGGACAGGGTTGAGGGAGCAGTTCTTC
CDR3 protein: CATGTGLREQFF

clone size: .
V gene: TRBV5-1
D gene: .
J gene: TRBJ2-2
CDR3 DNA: TGCGCCAGCAGCTTGGGCGGACAGACCGGGGAGCTGTTTTTT
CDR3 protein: CASSLGGQTGELFF

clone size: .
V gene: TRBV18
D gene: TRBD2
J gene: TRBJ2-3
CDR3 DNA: TGTGCCAGCTCACCTACTAGCGGGAACGAAGCTACGCAGTATTTT
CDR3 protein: CASSPTSGNEATQYF

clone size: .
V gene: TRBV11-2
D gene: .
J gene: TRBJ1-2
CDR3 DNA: TGTGCCAGCAGCTTAAACTCCGTAGGTGGCTACACCTTC
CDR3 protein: CASSLNSVGGYTF

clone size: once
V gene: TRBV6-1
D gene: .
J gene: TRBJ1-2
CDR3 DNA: TGTGCCAGCAGACCACCGGGGGGGCGGTACTATGGCTACACCTTC
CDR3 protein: CASRPPGGRYYGYTF

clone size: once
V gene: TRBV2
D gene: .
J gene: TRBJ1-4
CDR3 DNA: TGTGCCAGCTGCCCGACAGCAACTAATGAAAAACTGTTTTTT
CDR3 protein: CASCPTATNEKLFF

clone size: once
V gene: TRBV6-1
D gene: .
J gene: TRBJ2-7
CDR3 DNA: TGTGCCAGCAGTCTTGTACCGGGGAGCTACGAGCAGTACTTC
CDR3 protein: CASSLVPGSYEQYF

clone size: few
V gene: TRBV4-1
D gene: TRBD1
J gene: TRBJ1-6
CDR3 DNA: TGCGCCAGCAGCCTCGGGACAGGGGTCAAGACCCTCCACTTT
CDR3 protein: CASSLGTGVKTLHF

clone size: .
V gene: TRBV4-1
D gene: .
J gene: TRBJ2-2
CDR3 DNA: TGCGCCAGCAGCCTACAGGGTAGAACTAACACCGGGGAGCTGTTTTTT
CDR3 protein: CASSLQGRTNTGELFF

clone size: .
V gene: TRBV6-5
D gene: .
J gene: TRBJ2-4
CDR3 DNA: TGTGCCAGCAGCTCGGGGGGCCTCGGAGAAAACATTCAGTACTTC
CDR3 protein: CASSSGGLGENIQYF

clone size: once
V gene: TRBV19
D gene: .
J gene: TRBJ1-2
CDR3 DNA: TGTGCCAGTAGTATAGGCGGGACACCCCGTTACTATGGCTACACCTTC
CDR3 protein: CASSIGGTPRYYGYTF

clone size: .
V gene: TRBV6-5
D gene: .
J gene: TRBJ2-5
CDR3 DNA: TGTGCCAGCAGTTACTTTTTGGGGGGAGAGACCCAGTACTTC
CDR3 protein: CASSYFLGGETQYF

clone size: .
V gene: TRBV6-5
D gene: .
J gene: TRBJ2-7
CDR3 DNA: TGTGCCAGCAGTTACTCCGCCCGGGGCCTCTACGAGCAGTACTTC
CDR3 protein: CASSYSARGLYEQYF

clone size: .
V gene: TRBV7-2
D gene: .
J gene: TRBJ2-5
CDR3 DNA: TGTGCCAGCAGACTGGGTAGGGGGATCCAAGAGACCCAGTACTTC
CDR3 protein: CASRLGRGIQETQYF

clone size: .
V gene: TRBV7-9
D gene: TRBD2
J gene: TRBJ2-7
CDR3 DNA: TGTGCCAGCAGCTTAGCCCACGGGGACTACGGCTACGAGCAGTACTTC
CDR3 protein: CASSLAHGDYGYEQYF

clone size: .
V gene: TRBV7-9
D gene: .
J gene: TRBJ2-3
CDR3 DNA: TGCGCCAGCAGCTTAGGGCCCCTCGACATATTGGATACGCAGTATTTT
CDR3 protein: CASSLGPLDILDTQYF

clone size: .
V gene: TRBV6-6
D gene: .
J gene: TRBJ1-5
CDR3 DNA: TGTGCCAGCAGTTCCGGGACTGTTAATAGCAATCAGCCCCAGCATTTT
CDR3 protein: CASSSGTVNSNQPQHF

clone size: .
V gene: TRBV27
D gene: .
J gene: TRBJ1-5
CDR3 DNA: TGTGCCAGCAGTTTGGGAGGGGGCAATCAGCCCCAGCATTTT
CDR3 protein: CASSLGGGNQPQHF

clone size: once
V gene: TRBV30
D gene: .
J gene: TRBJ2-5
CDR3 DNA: TGTGCCTGGAGTAAAGGGGGCCAAGAGACCCAGTACTTC
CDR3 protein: CAWSKGGQETQYF

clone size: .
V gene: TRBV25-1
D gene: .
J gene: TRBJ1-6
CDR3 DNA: TGTGCCAGCAGTGATCCAGGGCTCGGGAATAATTCACCCCTCCACTTT
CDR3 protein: CASSDPGLGNNSPLHF

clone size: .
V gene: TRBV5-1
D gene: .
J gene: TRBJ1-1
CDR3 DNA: TGCGCCAGCTCCTTGGGGACCCCTCAAACTGAAGCTTTCTTT
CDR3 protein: CASSLGTPQTEAFF

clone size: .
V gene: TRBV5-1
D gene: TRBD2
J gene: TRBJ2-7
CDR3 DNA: TGCGCCAGCAGCTTCTTGGTTTTGGGGGGGAGACTCTCCGGGACGGAGTCCTACGAGCAGTACTTC
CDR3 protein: CASSFLVLGGRLSGTESYEQYF

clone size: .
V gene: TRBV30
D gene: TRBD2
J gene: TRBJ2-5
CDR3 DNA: TGTGCCTGGAGTGTAAGGTCTAGCGGGAGGCGGTACCAAGAGACCCAGTACTTC
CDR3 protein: CAWSVRSSGRRYQETQYF

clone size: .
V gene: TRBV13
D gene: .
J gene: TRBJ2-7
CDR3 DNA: TGTGCCAGCAGCAATAGGGGTGGGCAGGAGCAGTACTTC
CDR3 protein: CASSNRGGQEQYF

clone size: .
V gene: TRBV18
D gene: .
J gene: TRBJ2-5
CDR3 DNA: TGTGCCAGCTCACCTAAAGGGACGGCATGGGAGACCCAGTACTTC
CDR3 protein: CASSPKGTAWETQYF

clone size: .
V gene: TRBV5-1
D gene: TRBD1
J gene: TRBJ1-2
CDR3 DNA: TGCGCCAGCAGCTGGGGGACAGGGAACTATGGCTACACCTTC
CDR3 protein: CASSWGTGNYGYTF

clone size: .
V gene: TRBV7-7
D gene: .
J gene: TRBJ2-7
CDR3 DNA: TGTGCTAGCAGCTTAAGTCAGAACAGGGACCACGAGCAGTACTTC
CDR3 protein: CASSLSQNRDHEQYF

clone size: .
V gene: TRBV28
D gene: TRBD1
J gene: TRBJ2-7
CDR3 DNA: TGTGCCAGCAGGGGACAGGCTTACTACGAGCAGTACTTC
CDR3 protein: CASRGQAYYEQYF

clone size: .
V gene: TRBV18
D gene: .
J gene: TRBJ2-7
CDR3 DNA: TGTGCCAGCTCACCACCGGGCAGACAGTCCTACGAGCAGTACTTC
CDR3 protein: CASSPPGRQSYEQYF

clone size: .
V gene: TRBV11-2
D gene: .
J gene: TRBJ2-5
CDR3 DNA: TGTGCCAGCAGCTTAGGCAGGTCGGAGACCCAGTACTTC
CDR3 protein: CASSLGRSETQYF

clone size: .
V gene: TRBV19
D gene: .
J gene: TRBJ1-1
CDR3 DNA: TGTGCCAGTAGTAGGAAGGAGATGAACACTGAAGCTTTCTTT
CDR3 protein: CASSRKEMNTEAFF

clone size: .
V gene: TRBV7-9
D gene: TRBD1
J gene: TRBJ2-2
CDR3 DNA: TGTGCCAGCAGCTTAGGACAGGGGGAAAACACCGGGGAGCTGTTTTTT
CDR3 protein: CASSLGQGENTGELFF

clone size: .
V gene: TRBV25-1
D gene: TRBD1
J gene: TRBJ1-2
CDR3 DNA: TGTGCCAGCAGCTTCTTGGAGACCAGGGGGCGCGATGGCTACACCTTC
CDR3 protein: CASSFLETRGRDGYTF

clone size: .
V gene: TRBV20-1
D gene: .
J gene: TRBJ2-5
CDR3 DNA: TGCAGTGCTAGAGGTTCAGAGACCCAGTACTTC
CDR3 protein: CSARGSETQYF

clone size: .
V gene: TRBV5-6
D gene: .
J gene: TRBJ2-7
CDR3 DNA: TGTGCCAGCAGCTTGGAACGACGGGGCGAGCAGTACTTC
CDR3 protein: CASSLERRGEQYF

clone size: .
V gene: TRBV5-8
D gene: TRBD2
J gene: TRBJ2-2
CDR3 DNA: TGTGCCAGCAGCTCCATGACTAGCGTAACGAACACCGGGGAGCTGTTTTTT
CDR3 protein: CASSSMTSVTNTGELFF

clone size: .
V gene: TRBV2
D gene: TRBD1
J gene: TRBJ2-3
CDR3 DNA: TGTGCCACCCCGGGACAGGGGCAAGGAGATACGCAGTATTTT
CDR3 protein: CATPGQGQGDTQYF

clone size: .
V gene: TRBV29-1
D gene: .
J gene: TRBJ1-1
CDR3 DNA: TGCAGCGTTGAAGGCAACACTGAAGCTTTCTTT
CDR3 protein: CSVEGNTEAFF

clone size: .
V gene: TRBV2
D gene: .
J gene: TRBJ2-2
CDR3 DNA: TGTGCCAGCAGCGGACTAAAGAACACCGGGGAGCTGTTTTTT
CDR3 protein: CASSGLKNTGELFF

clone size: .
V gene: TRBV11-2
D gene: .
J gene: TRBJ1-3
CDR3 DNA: TGTGCCAGCAGCTTGGAAGGAAACACCATATATTTT
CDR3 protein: CASSLEGNTIYF